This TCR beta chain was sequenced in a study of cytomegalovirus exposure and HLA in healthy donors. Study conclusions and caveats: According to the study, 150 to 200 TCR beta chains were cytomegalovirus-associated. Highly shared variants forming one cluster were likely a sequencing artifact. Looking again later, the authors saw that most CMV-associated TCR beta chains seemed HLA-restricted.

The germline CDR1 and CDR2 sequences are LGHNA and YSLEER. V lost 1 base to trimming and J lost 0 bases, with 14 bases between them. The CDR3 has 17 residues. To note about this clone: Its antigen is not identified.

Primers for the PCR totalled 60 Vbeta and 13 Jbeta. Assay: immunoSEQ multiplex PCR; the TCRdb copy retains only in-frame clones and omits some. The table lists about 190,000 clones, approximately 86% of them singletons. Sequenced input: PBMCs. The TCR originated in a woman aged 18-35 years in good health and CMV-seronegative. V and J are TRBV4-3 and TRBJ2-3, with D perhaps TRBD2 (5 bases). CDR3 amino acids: CASSQGPGGSSTDTQYF. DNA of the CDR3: TGCGCCAGCAGCCAAGGCCCAGGAGGTTCTAGCACAGATACGCAGTATTTT.